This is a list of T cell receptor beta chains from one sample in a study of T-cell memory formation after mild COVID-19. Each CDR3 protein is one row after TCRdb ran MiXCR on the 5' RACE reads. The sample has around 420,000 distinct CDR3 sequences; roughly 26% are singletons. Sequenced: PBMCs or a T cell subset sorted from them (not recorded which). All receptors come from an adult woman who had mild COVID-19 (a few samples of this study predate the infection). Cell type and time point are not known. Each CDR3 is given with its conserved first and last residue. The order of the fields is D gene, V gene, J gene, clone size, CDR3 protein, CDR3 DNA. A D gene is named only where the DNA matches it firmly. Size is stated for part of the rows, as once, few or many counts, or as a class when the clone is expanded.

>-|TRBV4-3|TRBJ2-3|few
CASSQRKMTVSTDTQYF
TGCGCCAGCAGCCAGCGCAAGATGACGGTTAGCACAGATACGCAGTATTTT
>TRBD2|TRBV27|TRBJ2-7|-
CASRSIAGSSSYEQYF
TGTGCCAGCAGGTCGATAGCGGGCTCAAGCTCCTACGAGCAGTACTTC
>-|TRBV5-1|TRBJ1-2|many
CASSLEGNYGYTF
TGTGCCAGCAGCTTAGAGGGGAACTATGGCTACACCTTC
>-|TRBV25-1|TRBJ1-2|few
CASSPFSDKYYGYTF
TGTGCCAGCAGTCCTTTCTCTGACAAGTACTATGGCTACACCTTC
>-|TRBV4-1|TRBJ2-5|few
CASSQDGHHQYF
TGCGCCAGCAGCCAAGATGGACACCACCAGTACTTC
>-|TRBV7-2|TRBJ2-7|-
CASSDYPGSRGYEQYF
TGTGCCAGCAGCGATTACCCAGGTTCCAGAGGCTACGAGCAGTACTTC
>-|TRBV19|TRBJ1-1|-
CASSIGPENTEAFF
TGTGCCAGTAGTATAGGTCCAGAGAACACTGAAGCTTTCTTT
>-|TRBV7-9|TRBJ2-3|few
CASSFRERGVDTQYF
TGTGCCAGCAGCTTTCGGGAAAGGGGGGTTGATACGCAGTATTTT
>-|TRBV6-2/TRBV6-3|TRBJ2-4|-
CASTHGGSLAENIQYF
TGTGCCAGCACCCATGGGGGGTCCCTAGCCGAAAACATTCAGTACTTC
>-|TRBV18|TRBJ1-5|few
CASSPKGTTNQPQHF
TGTGCCAGCTCACCAAAAGGTACTACCAATCAGCCCCAGCATTTT
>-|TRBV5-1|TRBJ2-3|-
CASSLVAGPLSTDTQYF
TGCGCCAGCAGCTTGGTGGCCGGGCCCCTTAGCACAGATACGCAGTATTTT
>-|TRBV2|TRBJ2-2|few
CASSSGLLRGELFF
TGTGCCAGCAGCTCCGGACTGTTACGCGGGGAGCTGTTTTTT
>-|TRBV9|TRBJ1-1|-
CASSVGPRNTEAFF
TGTGCCAGCAGCGTAGGGCCCCGTAACACTGAAGCTTTCTTT
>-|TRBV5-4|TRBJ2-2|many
CATIPGTNTGELFF
TGTGCCACCATTCCGGGGACGAACACCGGGGAGCTGTTTTTT
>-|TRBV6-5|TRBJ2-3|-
CASAGGRTQYF
TGTGCCAGCGCCGGGGGTCGGACGCAGTATTTT
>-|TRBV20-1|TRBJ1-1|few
CSARAGGLGTEAFF
TGCAGTGCTAGAGCGGGGGGGCTGGGCACTGAAGCTTTCTTT
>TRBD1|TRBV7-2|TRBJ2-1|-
CASSLWDRGDEQFF
TGTGCCAGCAGCTTATGGGACAGGGGAGATGAGCAGTTCTTC
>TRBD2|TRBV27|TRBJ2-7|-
CASSLTGLAGNEQYF
TGTGCCAGCAGTTTAACGGGACTAGCGGGGAACGAGCAGTACTTC
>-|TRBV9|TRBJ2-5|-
CASSVAAGKETQYF
TGTGCCAGCAGCGTAGCAGCAGGGAAGGAGACCCAGTACTTC
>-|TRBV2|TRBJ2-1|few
CASSLTVSSYNEQFF
TGTGCCAGCAGTTTAACAGTCAGCTCCTACAATGAGCAGTTCTTC
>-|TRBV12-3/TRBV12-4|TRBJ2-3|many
CASSLRGSTDTQYF
TGTGCCAGCAGTTTACGGGGGAGCACAGATACGCAGTATTTT
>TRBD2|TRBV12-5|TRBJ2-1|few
CASGFRLAAWGSYNEQFF
TGTGCTAGTGGTTTCAGGCTAGCGGCGTGGGGCTCCTACAATGAGCAGTTCTTC
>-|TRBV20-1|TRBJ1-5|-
CSARDVGNQPQHF
TGCAGTGCTAGAGACGTTGGCAATCAGCCCCAGCATTTT
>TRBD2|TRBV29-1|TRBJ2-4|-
CSGYPGTSGRGNIQYF
TGCAGCGGCTACCCGGGAACTAGCGGGAGGGGAAACATTCAGTACTTC
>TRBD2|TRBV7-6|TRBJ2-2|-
CASSDTTFKLAGGSGELFF
TGTGCCAGCAGCGACACTACCTTCAAACTAGCGGGGGGTTCCGGGGAGCTGTTTTTT
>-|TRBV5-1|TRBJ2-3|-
CASTGSTDTQYF
TGCGCCAGTACCGGGAGCACAGATACGCAGTATTTT
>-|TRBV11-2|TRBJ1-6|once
CASSLMQGGVSPLHF
TGTGCCAGCAGCTTAATGCAGGGCGGAGTTTCACCCCTCCACTTT
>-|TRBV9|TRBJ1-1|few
CASSVVLGTEAFF
TGTGCCAGCAGCGTAGTCCTCGGCACTGAAGCTTTCTTT
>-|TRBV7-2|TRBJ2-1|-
CASSPLWGSYNEQFF
TGTGCCAGCAGCCCCCTATGGGGCTCCTACAATGAGCAGTTCTTC
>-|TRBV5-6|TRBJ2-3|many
CASSPPSGLSFTDTQYF
TGTGCCAGCAGCCCACCGTCCGGACTCAGCTTCACAGATACGCAGTATTTT
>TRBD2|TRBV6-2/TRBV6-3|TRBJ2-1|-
CASSYLAGGYNEQFF
TGTGCCAGCAGTTATCTAGCGGGAGGGTACAATGAGCAGTTCTTC
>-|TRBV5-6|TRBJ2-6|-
CASSSQGPGANVLTF
TGTGCCAGCAGCTCCCAGGGCCCTGGGGCCAACGTCCTGACTTTC
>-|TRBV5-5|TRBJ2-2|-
CASSLKETGELFF
TGTGCCAGCAGCTTAAAGGAGACCGGGGAGCTGTTTTTT
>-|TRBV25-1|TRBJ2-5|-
CASRRAGAQGETQYF
TGTGCCAGCAGAAGGGCGGGGGCACAGGGAGAGACCCAGTACTTC
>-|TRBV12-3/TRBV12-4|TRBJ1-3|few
CASSLSGARNTIYF
TGTGCCAGCAGTTTATCCGGGGCCCGAAACACCATATATTTT
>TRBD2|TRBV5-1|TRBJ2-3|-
CASSSGTSGRKDTQYF
TGCGCCAGCAGCTCGGGGACTAGCGGGAGAAAAGATACGCAGTATTTT
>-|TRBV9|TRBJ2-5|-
CASSANGGLAGETQYF
TGTGCCAGCAGCGCCAACGGCGGGTTGGCCGGGGAGACCCAGTACTTC
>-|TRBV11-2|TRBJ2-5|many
CASSLVWRGNQETQYF
TGTGCCAGCAGCTTAGTGTGGCGGGGAAACCAAGAGACCCAGTACTTC
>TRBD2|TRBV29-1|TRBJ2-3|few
CSGKRGLAGDTDTQYF
TGCAGCGGGAAACGTGGACTAGCGGGAGACACAGATACGCAGTATTTT
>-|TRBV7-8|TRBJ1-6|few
CASSIDGPRFNTNSPLHF
TGTGCCAGCAGCATTGACGGTCCGAGATTTAACACTAATTCACCCCTCCACTTT
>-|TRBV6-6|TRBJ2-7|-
CASSYEGLTYEQYF
TGTGCCAGCAGTTACGAGGGGCTTACCTACGAGCAGTACTTC
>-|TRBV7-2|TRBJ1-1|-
CASSVVSEAFF
TGTGCCAGCAGCGTAGTCAGTGAAGCTTTCTTT
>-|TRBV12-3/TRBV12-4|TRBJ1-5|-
CASNEDGGGRPQHF
TGTGCCAGCAACGAGGACGGGGGAGGACGGCCCCAGCATTTT
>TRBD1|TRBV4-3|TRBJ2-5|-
CASSREGTANTQYF
TGCGCCAGCAGCCGCGAGGGGACAGCTAATACTCAGTACTTC
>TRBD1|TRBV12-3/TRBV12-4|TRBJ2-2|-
CASSPWTGESGELFF
TGTGCCAGCAGTCCGTGGACAGGGGAGTCCGGGGAGCTGTTTTTT
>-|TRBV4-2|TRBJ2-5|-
CASSQEQGSRETQYF
TGTGCCAGCAGCCAAGAGCAGGGTAGCAGAGAGACCCAGTACTTC
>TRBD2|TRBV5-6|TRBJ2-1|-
CASSGGREEQFF
TGTGCCAGCAGCGGCGGGAGGGAGGAGCAGTTCTTC
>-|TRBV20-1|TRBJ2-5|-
CSARGDASPETQYF
TGCAGTGCTAGGGGTGACGCTTCGCCGGAGACCCAGTACTTC
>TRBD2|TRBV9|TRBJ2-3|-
CASSPREGDTDTQYF
TGTGCCAGCAGCCCCCGGGAGGGCGACACAGATACGCAGTATTTT
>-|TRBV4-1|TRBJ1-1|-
CASSQPQGGQTEAFF
TGCGCCAGCAGCCAACCTCAGGGAGGGCAGACTGAAGCTTTCTTT